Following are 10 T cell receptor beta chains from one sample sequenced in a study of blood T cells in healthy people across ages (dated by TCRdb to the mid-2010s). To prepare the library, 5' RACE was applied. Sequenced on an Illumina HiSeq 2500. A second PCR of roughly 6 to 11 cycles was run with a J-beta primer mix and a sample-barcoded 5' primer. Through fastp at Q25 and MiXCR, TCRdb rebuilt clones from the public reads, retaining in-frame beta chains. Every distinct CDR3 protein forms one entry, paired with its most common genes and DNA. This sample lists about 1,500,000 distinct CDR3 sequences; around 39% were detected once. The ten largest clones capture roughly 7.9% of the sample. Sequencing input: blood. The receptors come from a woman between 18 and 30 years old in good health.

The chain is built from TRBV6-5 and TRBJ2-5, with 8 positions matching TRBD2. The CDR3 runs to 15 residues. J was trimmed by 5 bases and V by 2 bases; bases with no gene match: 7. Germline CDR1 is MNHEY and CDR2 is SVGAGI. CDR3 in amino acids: CASSYGGSGGETQYF. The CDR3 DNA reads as TGTGCCAGCAGTTACGGGGGTTCGGGGGGGGAGACCCAGTACTTC.

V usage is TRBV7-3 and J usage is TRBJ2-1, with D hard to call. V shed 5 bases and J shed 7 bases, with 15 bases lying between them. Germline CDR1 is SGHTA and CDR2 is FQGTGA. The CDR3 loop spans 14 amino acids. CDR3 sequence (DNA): TGTGCCAGCAGCCAACGGGCGACGAGTAATGAGCAGTTCTTC. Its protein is CASSQRATSNEQFF.

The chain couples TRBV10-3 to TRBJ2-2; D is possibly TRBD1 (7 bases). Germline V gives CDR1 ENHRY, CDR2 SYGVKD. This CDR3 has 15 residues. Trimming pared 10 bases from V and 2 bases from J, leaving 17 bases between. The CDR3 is CATPRGTDNTGELFF. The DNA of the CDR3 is TGTGCCACACCCCGGGGGACAGATAACACCGGGGAGCTGTTTTTT.

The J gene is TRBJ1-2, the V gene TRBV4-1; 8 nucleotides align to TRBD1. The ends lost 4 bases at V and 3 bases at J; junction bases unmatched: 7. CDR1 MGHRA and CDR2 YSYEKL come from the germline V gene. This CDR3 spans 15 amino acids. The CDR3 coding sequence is TGCGCCAGCAGCCCGCCGACAGGGGTAGACTATGGCTACACCTTC. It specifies CASSPPTGVDYGYTF.

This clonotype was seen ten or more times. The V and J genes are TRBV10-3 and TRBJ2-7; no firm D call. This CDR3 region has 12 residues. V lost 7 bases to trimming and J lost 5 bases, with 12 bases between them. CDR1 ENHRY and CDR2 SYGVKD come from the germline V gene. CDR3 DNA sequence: TGTGCCATCACCTCGGACCTAGACGAGCAGTACTTC. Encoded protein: CAITSDLDEQYF.

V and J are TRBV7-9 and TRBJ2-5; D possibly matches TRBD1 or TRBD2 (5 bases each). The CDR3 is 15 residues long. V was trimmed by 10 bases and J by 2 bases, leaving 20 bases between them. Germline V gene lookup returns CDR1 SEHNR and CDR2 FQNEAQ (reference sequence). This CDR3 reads CATRPGRRPQETQYF. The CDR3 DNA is TGTGCCACTCGACCGGGGCGTCGCCCTCAAGAGACCCAGTACTTC.

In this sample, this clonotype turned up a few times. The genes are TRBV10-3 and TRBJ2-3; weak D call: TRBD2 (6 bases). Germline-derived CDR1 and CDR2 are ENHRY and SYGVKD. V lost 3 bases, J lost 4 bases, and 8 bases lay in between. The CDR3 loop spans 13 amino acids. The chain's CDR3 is CAISDWGADTQYF. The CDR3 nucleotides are TGTGCCATCAGTGATTGGGGGGCAGATACGCAGTATTTT.

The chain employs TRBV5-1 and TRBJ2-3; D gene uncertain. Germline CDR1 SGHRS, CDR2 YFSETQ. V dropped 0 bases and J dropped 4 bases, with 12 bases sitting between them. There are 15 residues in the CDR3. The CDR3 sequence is CASSLGPASADTQYF. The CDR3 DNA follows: TGCGCCAGCAGCTTGGGACCAGCATCAGCAGATACGCAGTATTTT.

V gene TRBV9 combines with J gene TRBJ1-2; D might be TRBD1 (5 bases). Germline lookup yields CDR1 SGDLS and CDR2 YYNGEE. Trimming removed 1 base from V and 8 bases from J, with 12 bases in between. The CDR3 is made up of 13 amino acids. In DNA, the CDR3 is TGTGCCAGCAGCGTACAGGATGGGGACGGCTACACCTTC. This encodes CASSVQDGDGYTF.

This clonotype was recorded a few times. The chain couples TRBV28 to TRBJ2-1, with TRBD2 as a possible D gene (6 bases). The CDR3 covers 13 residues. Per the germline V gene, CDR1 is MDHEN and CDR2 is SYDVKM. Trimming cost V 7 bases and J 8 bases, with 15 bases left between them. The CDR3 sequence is CASIQGQRDEQFF. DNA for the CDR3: TGTGCCAGCATCCAGGGCCAGCGGGATGAGCAGTTCTTC.